This T cell receptor beta chain was retrieved from a study of blood T cells in healthy people across ages. Points on this clonotype: At one end, the junction sequence differs from germline, possibly due to a read error.

A second PCR of roughly 7 to 11 cycles used a sample-barcoded 5' primer and a J-beta primer mix. A single record per CDR3 protein comes from TCRdb applying MiXCR to the 5' RACE reads. The sample holds under 1 million distinct CDR3 sequences, around 43% seen once. Germline V gene sequence: CDR1 MGHRA, CDR2 YSYEKL. CDR3 length equals 17 residues. The chain links TRBV4-1 to TRBJ2-7; 8 bases are a match to TRBD2. Judging by the DNA end, TRBJ2-5 fits better; the J call may be wrong. This TCR was recovered from a man in his 60s in good health. The sequenced sample consisted of blood. DNA for the CDR3: TGCGCCAGCAGCCAAGATAAGGGGACTAGTACACAAGGGACCCAGTACTTC. Its translation is CASSQDKGTSTQGTQYF.